This T cell receptor beta chain was recovered during a study of T-cell memory formation after mild COVID-19. Study details: Clusters of TCRs were largely donor specific.

General observations from the study: Confirmation of SARS-CoV-2 specificity was lacking for second-wave clones peaking day 37. CD4/CD8 balance characterized clones contracting day 15 to 85, and CD4+ skew characterized later expanders.

V dropped 3 bases and J dropped 0; count of bases not matched to a gene: 7. The V gene's germline CDR1 is SGHRS and CDR2 YFSETQ. There are 17 residues in the CDR3. TCRdb redid the calling of the 5' RACE reads with MiXCR, one entry per CDR3 protein. The sample comprises roughly 450,000 distinct CDR3 sequences, about a sixth of which are singletons, and roughly a fifth rests with the top ten. Remarks on this clonotype: The antigen is not known.

Sequenced sample: PBMCs or a T cell subset sorted from them (not recorded which). This TCR was sampled from a man in his late teens or twenties who had mild COVID-19 (a few samples of this study predate the infection). Cell type and time point are not known. The chain carries TRBV5-1 and TRBJ2-1; TRBD2 aligns across 9 bases. The CDR3 coding sequence is TGCGCCAGCAGCTCTAGCGGGGCCCTTATCTCCTACAATGAGCAGTTCTTC. Its protein product is CASSSSGALISYNEQFF.